This entry lists 9 T cell receptor beta chains sequenced from one sample in a study of blood T cell repertoires in COVID-19. Assay: immunoSEQ multiplex PCR; the TCRdb copy retains only in-frame clones and omits some. The profile shows tens of thousands of clones, roughly 90% of them singletons. Sequencing was carried out using peripheral blood. These receptors all stem from a man in his forties with COVID-19, enrolled during active disease.

The chain employs TRBV30 and TRBJ1-2; the D is unclear. With 6 bases removed from V and 4 bases from J, the gap between germline ends came to 12 bases. CDR3 length: 12 residues. Germline CDR1 is GTSNPN and CDR2 is SVGIG (reference sequence). The CDR3, as DNA: TGTGCCTGCCGTACAAGCGGCTATGGCTACACCTTC. Translated: CACRTSGYGYTF.

This chain joins TRBV5-1 and TRBJ2-3, with a tentative D call TRBD1 (5 bases). This CDR3 region has 15 residues. Germline-derived CDR1 and CDR2 are SGHRS and YFSETQ. Deletions cut 3 bases from V and 2 bases from J, with 13 bases between. DNA for the CDR3: TGCGCCAGCAGCTCAGGGCAGCCTAACACAGATACGCAGTATTTT. It yields the protein CASSSGQPNTDTQYF.

The chain links TRBV19 to TRBJ1-6; 10 bases align to TRBD1. V dropped 5 bases and J dropped 0; count of bases not matched to a gene: 4. This CDR3 region has 17 residues. Germline CDR1 and CDR2: LNHDA and SQIVND (reference sequence). Written as DNA, the CDR3 is TGTGCCAGTAGTCGGGGACAGGGGAGCTCCTATAATTCACCCCTCCACTTT. This translates into CASSRGQGSSYNSPLHF.

CDR3 loop: CASSEPNRDDGYTF. The CDR3 region has the DNA TGCGCCAGCAGTGAGCCCAACAGGGACGATGGCTACACCTTC. The chain carries TRBV10-2 and TRBJ1-2; tentatively, D is TRBD1 (6 bases). CDR1 and CDR2 from the germline V gene are WSHSY and SAAADI. The CDR3 covers 14 residues. Trimming took 2 bases from V and 6 from J, leaving 13 bases between them.

The CDR3, as DNA: TGTGCCAGCAGTTCACAGGGGGGGGCCTACGAGCAGTACTTC. Its protein is CASSSQGGAYEQYF. The chain combines TRBV28 with TRBJ2-7, with D possibly being TRBD1 (8 bases). Germline V gene lookup returns CDR1 MDHEN and CDR2 SYDVKM. The CDR3 contains 14 residues. V dropped 4 bases and J dropped 2 bases, with 12 bases sitting between them.

The V call is TRBV5-4, the J call TRBJ1-2, with D tentatively TRBD1 (5 bases). The CDR3 runs to 14 residues. Germline CDR1 is SGHNT and CDR2 is YYREEE (reference sequence). V lost 1 base and J 7 bases, leaving 14 bases between the germline ends. CDR3: CASSLFGAWGGYTF. CDR3 DNA: TGTGCCAGCAGCTTGTTTGGGGCCTGGGGTGGCTACACCTTC.

The chain uses TRBV28 and TRBJ2-4; no firm D call. This CDR3 has 13 residues. The germline V gene encodes CDR1 MDHEN and CDR2 SYDVKM. Trimming stripped 7 bases from V and 2 bases from J, with 9 bases between. CDR3: CASTPQTKNIQYF. CDR3 DNA sequence: TGTGCCAGCACCCCCCAGACCAAAAACATTCAGTACTTC.

The chain employs TRBV11-1 and TRBJ2-1; 11 bases match TRBD2. Per germline, CDR1 SGHAT and CDR2 FQDESV (reference sequence). The ends lost 5 bases at V and 4 bases at J; junction bases unmatched: 7. The CDR3 spans 16 residues. Here the CDR3 reads CASSNRLAGLYNEQFF. In DNA form, the CDR3 reads TGTGCCAGCAGCAATAGACTAGCGGGGCTTTACAATGAGCAGTTCTTC.

The chain couples TRBV3-1 (or the pseudogene TRBV3-2) to TRBJ2-3; D may be TRBD2 (6 bases). CDR3 length equals 14 residues. Between the trimmed V and J ends, which lost 3 bases and 5 bases, there was a span of 12 bases. From germline, CDR1 is LGHDT and CDR2 YNNKEL (reference sequence). CDR3 DNA sequence: TGTGCCAGCAGCCAGGGACTCCGGGTAGATACGCAGTATTTT. It yields the protein CASSQGLRVDTQYF.